These 20 T cell receptor beta chains share one sample of origin, sequenced in a study of blood T cell repertoires in COVID-19. Measured with immunoSEQ multiplex PCR; TCRdb has only the in-frame clones, and not every one. Of over 350,000 clones in the sample, around nine tenths were seen once. The sequencing sample was made of PBMCs or T cells enriched from blood (not recorded which). These receptors were taken from a woman between 25 and 40 years old with acute COVID-19.

The rearrangement links TRBV3-1 (or the pseudogene TRBV3-2) to TRBJ1-1; D remains ambiguous. Trimming removed 0 bases from V and 2 bases from J, with 10 bases in between. Germline V gives CDR1 LGHDT, CDR2 YNNKEL (reference sequence). The CDR3 contains 15 residues. CDR3 coding DNA: TGTGCCAGCAGCCAAGAGAGAGACACCAACACTGAAGCTTTCTTT. Protein sequence: CASSQERDTNTEAFF.

The chain couples TRBV29-1 to TRBJ1-5, with TRBD1 matching over 8 bases. The V gene end was trimmed by 6 bases and the J gene end by 2 bases; junction bases not matched to a gene: 3. Per the germline V gene, CDR1 is SQVTM and CDR2 is ANQGSEA. The CDR3 has 13 residues. Here the CDR3 reads CSVLTGGNQPQHF. CDR3 bases: TGCAGCGTGCTGACAGGGGGCAATCAGCCCCAGCATTTT.

The gene calls are TRBV7-2 and TRBJ1-5, with D possibly TRBD1 on 5 matching bases. CDR3 length: 15 amino acids. Trimming took 1 base from V and 6 from J, leaving 13 bases between them. Germline CDR1 and CDR2: SGHTA and FQGNSA. The CDR3 DNA sequence: TGTGCCAGCAGCTTAGGGGGGGGGAGAAGTCAGCCCCAGCATTTT. Translation gives CASSLGGGRSQPQHF.

This chain uses TRBV7-2 with TRBJ1-5, with a weak D call TRBD1 (6 bases). In germline, CDR1 is SGHTA, CDR2 FQGNSA. V lost 5 bases, J lost 7 bases, and 12 bases lay in between. CDR3 length equals 13 residues. CDR3 DNA: TGTGCCAGCAGCGTAACAGGGTGGCAGCCCCAGCATTTT. This sequence encodes CASSVTGWQPQHF.

The chain recombines TRBV18 with TRBJ1-4, with D maybe TRBD1 (5 bases). V was clipped by 3 bases and J by 2 bases, with 10 bases between them. Germline CDR1 KGHSH, CDR2 LQKENI. The CDR3 sequence is 15 residues long. This CDR3 is CASSPAGETNEKLFF. The CDR3, as DNA: TGTGCCAGCTCACCCGCGGGGGAGACTAATGAAAAACTGTTTTTT. Full variable domain (remainder filled in from reference TRBV18 and TRBJ1-4): NAGVMQNPRHLVRRRGQEARLRCSPMKGHSHVYWYRQLPEEGLKFMVYLQKENIIDESGMPKERFSAEFPKEGPSILRIQQVVRGDSAAYFCASSPAGETNEKLFFGSGTQLSVL.

Note on this clone: At one end the junction does not follow the germline gene, possibly because of a read error. This chain connects TRBV7-2 to TRBJ2-1, with 8 bases matching TRBD2. The CDR3 spans 12 residues. CDR1 is SGHTA, CDR2 FQGNSA, per germline. The CDR3 is CASSFGGVELLF. CDR3 nucleotide sequence: TGTGCCAGCAGCTTCGGGGGGGTGGAACTCCTCTTC. Full variable domain (missing parts from reference TRBV7-2 and TRBJ2-1): GAGVSQSPSNKVTEKGKDVELRCDPISGHTALYWYRQSLGQGLEFLIYFQGNSAPDKSGLPSDRFSAERTGGSVSTLTIQRTQQEDSAVYLCASSFGGVELLFGPGTRLTVL.

V gene TRBV2 combines with J gene TRBJ1-6, with TRBD1 matching over 8 bases. Trimming removed 8 bases from V and 7 bases from J; junction bases left unmatched: 10. The CDR3 contains 15 residues. Per the germline V gene, CDR1 is SNHLY and CDR2 is FYNNEI. The CDR3 sequence: CASSDRAPTNSPLHF. CDR3 in DNA: TGTGCCAGCTCGGACAGGGCGCCCACAAATTCACCCCTCCACTTT.

In this sample, this clone turned up once. The V and J genes are TRBV3-1 (or the pseudogene TRBV3-2) and TRBJ2-7; 9 bases fit TRBD2. V lost 4 bases to trimming and J lost 4 bases; unmatched junction nucleotides: 11. The CDR3 is made up of 16 amino acids. The germline V gene encodes CDR1 LGHDT and CDR2 YNNKEL (reference sequence). CDR3 DNA sequence: TGTGCCAGCAGCCTAGCGGGGCGGGGGGGCGGTTACGAGCAGTACTTC. It is translated as CASSLAGRGGGYEQYF.

The chain joins TRBV5-1 to TRBJ1-2; D possibly corresponds to TRBD1 (5 bases). Per germline, CDR1 SGHRS and CDR2 YFSETQ. This CDR3 is built from 15 residues. Between the trimmed V and J ends, which lost 0 bases and 6 bases, there was a span of 15 bases. In nucleotides, the CDR3 is TGCGCCAGCAGCTTGGAGGGAGGGAGGGGCGATGGCTACACCTTC. Its translation: CASSLEGGRGDGYTF.

V usage is TRBV19 and J usage is TRBJ1-5, with 7 bases that match TRBD1. The CDR3 is 13 amino acids. The germline V gene encodes CDR1 LNHDA and CDR2 SQIVND (reference sequence). Trimming cost V 8 bases and J 9 bases; bases outside gene matches: 10. DNA of the CDR3: TGTGCCAGTGCTACAGGGGAAGTTGGGCCCCAGCATTTT. Protein product: CASATGEVGPQHF.

There are a few counts of this clone. The chain recombines TRBV4-2 with TRBJ2-1, with D perhaps matching TRBD2 (6 bases). The germline gives CDR1 LGHNA, CDR2 YNFKEQ. Trimming stripped 7 bases from V and 7 bases from J, with 11 bases between. This CDR3 has 12 amino acids. CDR3 region: CASNGGFNEQFF. The CDR3 DNA is TGTGCCAGCAACGGGGGATTTAATGAGCAGTTCTTC.

The chain employs TRBV7-8 and TRBJ2-7, with 9 bases identical to TRBD1. J gave up 3 bases and V 5 bases, and 8 bases lay outside the gene matches. The CDR3 spans 15 residues. The germline V gene encodes CDR1 SGHVS and CDR2 FQNEAQ. The CDR3: CASSDRDRDNYEQYF. The DNA for the CDR3 is TGTGCCAGCAGCGACCGGGACAGGGACAACTACGAGCAGTACTTC.

The rearrangement uses TRBV18 and TRBJ2-3; 9 bases match TRBD1. This CDR3 region has 14 residues. The junction had 0 bases not matched to a gene; V was cut back by 5 bases and J by 0 bases. From germline, CDR1 is KGHSH and CDR2 LQKENI. The CDR3 nucleotides are TGTGCCAGCTCAGGGACAGGGAGCACAGATACGCAGTATTTT. Protein product: CASSGTGSTDTQYF.

The V call is TRBV5-6, the J call TRBJ2-6, with 9 bases that match TRBD2. The V and J ends lost 2 bases and 1 base, in that order; junction bases with no gene match: 4. In germline, CDR1 is SGHDT, CDR2 YYEEEE. The CDR3 totals 17 residues. In DNA form, the CDR3 reads TGTGCCAGCAGCTTTCTAGCGGGGCGTTCTGGGGCCAACGTCCTGACTTTC. Translating gives CASSFLAGRSGANVLTF.

The rearrangement uses TRBV6-2 or TRBV6-3 and TRBJ2-7; D uncertain. In germline, CDR1 is MNHEY, CDR2 SVGEGT. The CDR3 runs to 12 residues. With 2 bases removed from V and 2 bases from J, the gap between germline ends came to 4 bases. CDR3 protein: CASSYPAYEQYF. CDR3 sequence (DNA): TGTGCCAGCAGTTACCCCGCCTACGAGCAGTACTTC.

The chain has TRBV5-1 and TRBJ1-1; TRBD1 matches at 10 bases. V dropped 4 bases and J dropped 6; count of bases not matched to a gene: 15. CDR1 is SGHRS and CDR2 is YFSETQ in the germline V gene. This CDR3 comprises 17 residues. CDR3 in amino acids: CASSPFPGQGPAAEAFF. The CDR3 nucleotides are TGCGCCAGCAGCCCATTCCCGGGACAGGGGCCAGCGGCTGAAGCTTTCTTT.

V usage is TRBV5-3 and J usage is TRBJ2-7; D unclear. TRBV5-3 qualifies as an ORF whose function is uncertain. The CDR3 consists of 15 residues. V shed 1 base and J shed 3 bases, with 14 bases lying between them. The CDR3: CARSLRGNILYEQYF. In DNA form, the CDR3 reads TGTGCCAGAAGCTTGCGTGGTAACATTCTCTACGAGCAGTACTTC.

This chain connects TRBV7-2 to TRBJ2-1; 9 bases match TRBD2. This CDR3 contains 14 residues. V lost 7 bases to trimming and J lost 9 bases; unmatched junction nucleotides: 10. Germline CDR1 reads SGHTA; CDR2 reads FQGNSA. The CDR3 spells CASTPGLAGGEQFF. The CDR3 region has the DNA TGTGCCAGCACCCCGGGACTAGCTGGTGGTGAGCAGTTCTTC.

About this clone: Other DNA sequences from this sample encode an identical CDR3 as well. The chain links TRBV29-1 to TRBJ2-7; D remains unclear. Germline V gene lookup returns CDR1 SQVTM and CDR2 ANQGSEA. The CDR3 contains 12 residues. The CDR3 region has the DNA TGCAGTGTCCTAAGTGGAGCCTACGAGCAGTACTTC. It yields the protein CSVLSGAYEQYF.

This chain links TRBV24-1 with TRBJ2-2, with 8 bases lining up with TRBD1. The CDR3 has 13 amino acids. Germline V gives CDR1 KGHDR, CDR2 SFDVKD. Trimming cost V 9 bases and J 6 bases; bases outside gene matches: 5. The CDR3 region has the DNA TGTGCCACCCGGACAGGGATGGCCGGGGAGCTGTTTTTT. It encodes CATRTGMAGELFF.